Described below is a single T cell receptor (beta chain) sequence and its context. Its specificity is unknown. CDR3 length: 13 residues. Germline loops: CDR1 MDHEN, CDR2 SYDVKM. The ends were cut back, 4 bases at V and 9 bases at J, with 16 bases in the middle. The isolated RNA, all of it, was reverse transcribed, so expressed TCRB transcripts were what got sequenced. Around 3.57 million reads was the average for naive, central memory and regulatory T cell samples. Method: immunoSEQ multiplex PCR; TCRdb's copy keeps in-frame clones and lacks some. Found here are 150,000 to 160,000 clones, roughly 11% of them singletons; the top ten hold about 1.9%. The source of the sample is a study of beta chain features in type 1 diabetes. About the research overall: When patients were set against healthy donors, age, gender and cell yields were similar.

Study-wide results and limits: Whether HLA type influences TCRB rearrangement remained unresolved here. When Type 1 diabetes patients were examined, their TCRB CDR3s proved moderately but significantly shorter in all four CD4+ subsets.

The origin of this receptor is a man between 18 and 29 years old in good health. Sequencing used central memory CD4+ T cells from blood. V gene TRBV28 combines with J gene TRBJ2-7; D remains unclear. CDR3 residues: CASSWGSKPRQYF. The CDR3 bases are TGTGCCAGCAGTTGGGGTAGCAAGCCCCGGCAGTACTTC.